Presented here are 15 T cell receptor beta chains from one specimen sequenced in a study of shared clonotypes between healthy human individuals (TCRdb year 2020). Libraries were made using the immunoSEQ multiplex PCR assay. Imported from immuneACCESS, the table was reduced by TCRdb to in-frame sequences with V and J called. These copies leave out some clones; in studies compared against another copy, an unresolved V gene accounts for under half, and the cause of the remainder is not known. Present in this sample are about 590,000 clones, nearly 97% of which were seen just once. The ten largest account for 0.095% to 0.12% of the sample. CD8 naive samples were obtained by positive selection for CCR7 among CD45RO-negative cells, yielding a CD45RA+CCR7+ population from which TemRA cells were excluded. Sequencing was performed on naive CD8+ T cells sorted from blood. The meaning of the sample's cell subset or site label: CD45RA+CCR7+. These receptors were collected from a woman aged 25-40 years in good health.

CDR3 sequence reads: CAWSGGQDMNTEAFF. The CDR3 nucleotides read TGTGCCTGGAGTGGGGGACAAGACATGAACACTGAAGCTTTCTTT. The chain joins TRBV30 to TRBJ1-1, with D perhaps matching TRBD1 (6 bases). CDR3 length equals 15 residues. Per germline, CDR1 GTSNPN and CDR2 SVGIG (reference sequence). V lost 1 base and J lost 0, with 12 bases in between.

J is TRBJ2-1 and V is TRBV7-9, with D maybe TRBD1 (7 bases). This CDR3 region has 15 residues. The germline V gene has CDR1 SEHNR and CDR2 FQNEAQ (reference sequence). The V gene lost 4 bases and the J gene lost 10 bases, with 20 bases spanning the gap. The chain's CDR3 is CASSSGGGPPGEQFF. The CDR3 DNA follows: TGTGCCAGCAGCTCAGGAGGGGGCCCGCCCGGGGAGCAGTTCTTC.

The chain couples TRBV13 to TRBJ2-7; TRBD2 aligns across 7 bases. Germline CDR1 reads PRHDT; CDR2 reads FYEKMQ (reference sequence). The J segment lost 0 bases and the V segment lost 1 base, leaving 3 bases of the junction unmatched. CDR3 size: 15 residues. The CDR3 nucleotides read TGTGCCAGCAGCTTAGTGGCTAGCGGCTCCTACGAGCAGTACTTC. Translating it yields CASSLVASGSYEQYF.

For this clone: Other DNA sequences in this specimen translate into the identical CDR3. This chain links TRBV2 with TRBJ2-5, with unresolved D. Germline V gene lookup returns CDR1 SNHLY and CDR2 FYNNEI. The CDR3 contains 10 residues. V was pared by 6 bases and J by 3 bases, with 2 bases between. Written as DNA, the CDR3 is TGTGCCAGCAGAAAAGAGACCCAGTACTTC. Its protein is CASRKETQYF.

V usage is TRBV4-1 and J usage is TRBJ2-5; D perhaps matches TRBD2 (5 bases). CDR1 MGHRA and CDR2 YSYEKL come from the germline V gene. Trimming removed 0 bases from V and 5 bases from J, with 13 bases in between. This CDR3 region has 15 residues. This chain's CDR3 is CASSQDSASRETQYF. CDR3 nucleotide sequence: TGCGCCAGCAGCCAAGATTCGGCTAGCAGGGAGACCCAGTACTTC.

In regard to this clone: A read error may produce the germline difference seen at one junction end. Distinct nucleotide sequences in the sample also encode this CDR3. The rearrangement links TRBV6-5 to TRBJ2-7, with TRBD2 as a possible D gene (6 bases). The germline V gene encodes CDR1 MNHEY and CDR2 SVGAGI. CDR3 length: 15 amino acids. CDR3: CASSYSPGELDEQYF. The CDR3 coding sequence is TGTGCCAGCAGTTACTCACCGGGAGAATTAGACGAGCAATACTTC.

V is TRBV28 and J is TRBJ1-1, with D unresolved. The CDR3 runs to 17 residues. The V gene lost 6 bases and the J gene lost 0 bases, with 20 bases spanning the gap. The germline CDR1 and CDR2 sequences are MDHEN and SYDVKM. CDR3 region: CASRPRVYVSMNTEAFF. The CDR3 region has the DNA TGTGCCAGCAGGCCAAGAGTTTATGTTTCTATGAACACTGAAGCTTTCTTT.

The V call is TRBV28, the J call TRBJ1-2; no clear D gene. Germline V gene sequence: CDR1 MDHEN, CDR2 SYDVKM. There are 14 residues in the CDR3. Trimming cost V 6 bases and J 5 bases, with 16 bases left between them. CDR3 DNA: TGTGCCAGCAGCCCTCACACAGAGGAGTATGGCTACACCTTC. Residues: CASSPHTEEYGYTF.

This rearrangement joins TRBV5-1 to TRBJ2-1; 12 nucleotides line up with TRBD2. The germline V gene has CDR1 SGHRS and CDR2 YFSETQ. With 5 bases clipped from V and 2 bases from J, the junction kept 8 bases outside the gene matches. This CDR3 is built from 17 residues. The CDR3 region has the DNA TGCGCCAGCAGGCCGGGGACTAGCGGGTTCACCTACAATGAGCAGTTCTTC. Translation: CASRPGTSGFTYNEQFF.

The rearrangement links TRBV27 to TRBJ1-2, with D possibly TRBD1 on 6 matching bases. The V gene lost 6 bases and the J gene lost 3 bases, with 26 bases spanning the gap. Germline V gene sequence: CDR1 MNHEY, CDR2 SMNVEV (reference sequence). CDR3 length: 18 amino acids. The CDR3 here is CASSPWPLLQGRHYGYTF. The CDR3 DNA sequence: TGTGCCAGCAGCCCATGGCCCTTGCTTCAGGGGCGACACTATGGCTACACCTTC.

In this sample, this clone turned up a few times. This chain connects TRBV27 to TRBJ2-1; possible D gene TRBD1, 6 bases. The CDR3 contains 14 residues. The V and J ends lost 5 bases and 4 bases respectively, with 12 bases between them. Per the germline V gene, CDR1 is MNHEY and CDR2 is SMNVEV (reference sequence). The CDR3 DNA reads as TGTGCCAGCAGTCCAATAACAGGGTACAATGAGCAGTTCTTC. It translates to CASSPITGYNEQFF.

In this sample, this clone turned up once. V is TRBV19 and J is TRBJ1-1; D ambiguous. Trimming removed 3 bases at V and 0 bases at J, with 5 bases between. Germline V CDR1 and CDR2: LNHDA, SQIVND (reference sequence). CDR3 length: 13 residues. The CDR3 sequence is CASSILLNTEAFF. As DNA, the CDR3 is TGTGCCAGTAGTATTCTTCTGAACACTGAAGCTTTCTTT.

The V gene is TRBV4-2, the J gene TRBJ2-2, with D perhaps being TRBD1 or TRBD2 (6 bases each). The germline gives CDR1 LGHNA, CDR2 YNFKEQ. The CDR3 spans 18 residues. Deletions cut 4 bases from V and 1 base from J, with 19 bases between. The CDR3 coding sequence is TGTGCCAGCAGCCCTCCGTGGGGGGCGGCAAAGAACACCGGGGAGCTGTTTTTT. It encodes CASSPPWGAAKNTGELFF.

The chain joins TRBV7-2 to TRBJ2-1, with 10 bases that match TRBD2. The germline gives CDR1 SGHTA, CDR2 FQGNSA. The junction had 6 bases not matched to a gene; V was cut back by 2 bases and J by 8 bases. The CDR3 has 15 amino acids. CDR3 nucleotide sequence: TGTGCCAGCAGCTTACGAAGCGGGAGGGACCATGAGCAGTTCTTC. Translation gives CASSLRSGRDHEQFF.

The J gene is TRBJ2-3, the V gene TRBV4-1, with 9 bases matching TRBD2. V lost 0 bases to trimming and J lost 2 bases; unmatched junction nucleotides: 6. The CDR3 has 17 residues. CDR1 is MGHRA and CDR2 is YSYEKL in the germline V gene. In nucleotides, the CDR3 is TGCGCCAGCAGCCAAGAGTTTCTAGCGGGGAACACAGATACGCAGTATTTT. Translated, it gives CASSQEFLAGNTDTQYF.